Each of the 22 T cell receptor beta chains below was sequenced from the same sample in a study of cytomegalovirus exposure and HLA in healthy donors. Profiling relied on immunoSEQ multiplex PCR, and the TCRdb table lists in-frame clones only, not all of them. The repertoire holds 300,000 or so clones, with nearly 90% as singletons. Source material: PBMCs. The receptors come from a man aged 25 to 45 in good health and CMV-seronegative.

The J gene is TRBJ2-3, the V gene TRBV5-6, with 9 bases identical to TRBD2. Germline values: CDR1 SGHDT, CDR2 YYEEEE. CDR3 length: 15 amino acids. Trimming at V came to 5 bases and at J to 1 base, leaving 5 bases not matched to a gene. The CDR3 sequence: CASRSLAGRTDTQYF. The CDR3 bases are TGTGCCAGCAGATCCCTAGCGGGGCGCACAGATACGCAGTATTTT.

This rearrangement joins TRBV5-1 to TRBJ2-7; 7 bases agree with TRBD1. The CDR3 loop spans 14 amino acids. V lost 4 bases to trimming and J lost 0 bases; unmatched junction nucleotides: 4. Per germline, CDR1 SGHRS and CDR2 YFSETQ. In DNA, the CDR3 is TGCGCCAGCAGCAACCGGGACAGCTCCTACGAGCAGTACTTC. Translation gives CASSNRDSSYEQYF.

The chain links TRBV9 to TRBJ1-2, with D perhaps matching TRBD1 (6 bases). From germline, CDR1 is SGDLS and CDR2 YYNGEE. The CDR3 totals 14 residues. V lost 0 bases to trimming and J lost 5 bases, with 11 bases between them. The CDR3 loop reads CASSVAGGPYGYTF. The CDR3 nucleotides read TGTGCCAGCAGCGTAGCTGGGGGCCCTTATGGCTACACCTTC.

This clone was detected once. The J gene is TRBJ2-7, the V gene TRBV5-6; possible D gene TRBD1, 5 bases. Trimming pared 1 base from V and 6 bases from J, leaving 11 bases between. The CDR3 consists of 13 residues. Germline CDR1 reads SGHDT; CDR2 reads YYEEEE. The DNA for the CDR3 is TGTGCCAGCAGCTTGTTAGGGGTGGGCGAGCAGTACTTC. Protein sequence: CASSLLGVGEQYF.

The V and J genes are TRBV5-1 and TRBJ1-1; possibly TRBD1 for D (5 bases). The CDR3 is made up of 13 amino acids. CDR1 is SGHRS, CDR2 YFSETQ, per germline. V lost 2 bases and J 5 bases, leaving 10 bases between the germline ends. The CDR3 loop is CASSFSGETEAFF. The CDR3 coding sequence is TGCGCCAGCAGCTTTTCGGGGGAAACTGAAGCTTTCTTT.

The V call is TRBV5-1, the J call TRBJ1-4, with D possibly being TRBD1 (5 bases). V lost 0 bases and J lost 5, with 14 bases in between. CDR1 is SGHRS and CDR2 is YFSETQ in the germline V gene. The CDR3 sequence is 16 residues long. CDR3 sequence: CASSLGVAGSNEKLFF. The CDR3 DNA follows: TGCGCCAGCAGCTTGGGTGTTGCAGGGTCAAATGAAAAACTGTTTTTT.

The rearrangement joins TRBV5-5 to TRBJ1-6, with 8 positions matching TRBD1. The CDR3 is made up of 15 amino acids. The ends lost 4 bases at V and 7 bases at J; junction bases unmatched: 7. Germline V CDR1 and CDR2: SGHKS, YYEKEE (reference sequence). The CDR3, as DNA: TGTGCCAGCAGCCAAGGGGACAGGATCAATTCACCCCTCCACTTT. Protein sequence: CASSQGDRINSPLHF.

In this sample, this clone turned up once. This rearrangement joins TRBV4-1 to TRBJ1-2; D remains ambiguous. This CDR3 has 16 amino acids. V was pared by 0 bases and J by 2 bases, with 13 bases between. Germline V gene lookup returns CDR1 MGHRA and CDR2 YSYEKL. The CDR3 DNA sequence: TGCGCCAGCAGCCAAGAGACTACCCGGCGGAACTATGGCTACACCTTC. This encodes CASSQETTRRNYGYTF.

The gene calls are TRBV6-1 and TRBJ2-7, with TRBD1 matching over 9 bases. The V segment lost 2 bases and the J segment 0 bases; nucleotides outside the gene matches: 2. From germline, CDR1 is MNHNS and CDR2 SASEGT. This CDR3 is built from 15 residues. The CDR3 sequence: CASSERDRASYEQYF. The CDR3 bases are TGTGCCAGCAGTGAAAGGGACAGGGCCTCCTACGAGCAGTACTTC.

The V and J genes are TRBV5-6 and TRBJ1-1, with D maybe TRBD1 (5 bases). The CDR3 runs to 13 residues. Germline CDR1 SGHDT, CDR2 YYEEEE. V lost 4 bases to trimming and J lost 10 bases, with 17 bases between them. The CDR3 protein is CASSPHGQGGAFF. The DNA of the CDR3 is TGTGCCAGCAGCCCCCACGGGCAGGGCGGAGCTTTCTTT.

The gene calls are TRBV4-3 and TRBJ2-1, with 7 bases matching TRBD1. With 4 bases clipped from V and 6 bases from J, the junction kept 6 bases outside the gene matches. The CDR3 has 14 amino acids. Germline lookup yields CDR1 LGHNA and CDR2 YSLEER. The CDR3 DNA reads TGCGCCAGCAGCCTAAGACAGGGTCGCAATGAGCAGTTCTTC. Translation: CASSLRQGRNEQFF.

V and J are TRBV7-6 and TRBJ1-5; perhaps TRBD1 as D (5 bases). V gave up 5 bases and J gave up 5 bases, with 10 bases separating them. Germline V gene lookup returns CDR1 SGHVS and CDR2 FNYEAQ. The CDR3 extends over 13 amino acids. The CDR3, as DNA: TGTGCCAGCAGCGGGGCGCAGGATCAGCCCCAGCATTTT. It translates to CASSGAQDQPQHF.

The V gene is TRBV2, the J gene TRBJ2-1; possible D gene TRBD2, 5 bases. V lost 6 bases, J lost 6 bases, and 9 bases lay in between. The V gene's germline CDR1 is SNHLY and CDR2 FYNNEI. The CDR3 is 12 amino acids. The CDR3 sequence: CASRPTSNEQFF. For the CDR3, the DNA is TGTGCCAGCAGGCCAACTAGCAATGAGCAGTTCTTC.

J is TRBJ2-7 and V is TRBV11-2, with D maybe TRBD1 (5 bases). With 4 bases removed from V and 4 bases from J, the gap between germline ends came to 23 bases. The CDR3 has 17 amino acids. Germline CDR1 reads SGHAT; CDR2 reads FQNNGV. The chain's CDR3 is CASSSVVGSKQGYEQYF. The CDR3 DNA reads TGTGCCAGCAGCTCCGTGGTGGGCAGTAAGCAGGGTTACGAGCAGTACTTC.

V and J are TRBV15 and TRBJ1-6; 11 bases are shared with TRBD1. CDR3 length: 16 residues. Germline V CDR1 and CDR2: LNHNV, YYDKDF (reference sequence). Trimming at V came to 3 bases and at J to 10 bases, leaving 8 bases not matched to a gene. CDR3 in DNA: TGTGCCACCAGCAGTCGAACCGGGACAGGGGGATCACCCCTCCACTTT. It yields the protein CATSSRTGTGGSPLHF.

J is TRBJ1-4 and V is TRBV5-4; the match to TRBD1 covers 10 bases. The germline V gene encodes CDR1 SGHNT and CDR2 YYREEE (reference sequence). Trimming at V came to 4 bases and at J to 5 bases, leaving 14 bases not matched to a gene. The CDR3 is 18 residues long. The CDR3 region is CASSPRGGTGERNEKLFF. CDR3 bases: TGTGCCAGCAGCCCCCGTGGGGGGACAGGGGAAAGAAATGAAAAACTGTTTTTT.

This clone was recorded only once. This chain links TRBV7-9 with TRBJ2-1; no clear D. CDR1 and CDR2 (germline): SEHNR, FQNEAQ (reference sequence). The V end was cut by 5 bases, the J end by 0 bases, with 11 bases between. This CDR3 spans 15 amino acids. The CDR3 sequence: CASSLTESSYNEQFF. The CDR3 DNA reads TGTGCCAGCAGCCTCACTGAAAGCTCCTACAATGAGCAGTTCTTC.

V and J are TRBV6-5 and TRBJ2-7; a possible D gene is TRBD2 (7 bases). The V gene lost 2 bases and the J gene lost 6 bases, with 20 bases spanning the gap. There are 16 residues in the CDR3. The germline V gene encodes CDR1 MNHEY and CDR2 SVGAGI. DNA for the CDR3: TGTGCCAGCAGTTACGGAGGGGGGGCAGGGTACGCCGAGCAGTACTTC. Amino acid sequence: CASSYGGGAGYAEQYF.

Regarding this clone: Mismatch with germline at one junction end may stem from a read error. V usage is TRBV6-5 and J usage is TRBJ2-7; no firm D call. The CDR3 has 15 amino acids. Looked up from germline, CDR1 is MNHEY and CDR2 is SVGAGI. CDR3: CASSYRGLLSHEQYF. CDR3 sequence (DNA): TGTGCCAGCAGTTACCGAGGTCTACTCTCCCACGAGCAGTACTTC.

The rearrangement uses TRBV18 and TRBJ1-2, with unresolved D. Trimming removed 3 bases from V and 2 bases from J, with 13 bases in between. The CDR3 sequence is 15 residues long. In germline, CDR1 is KGHSH, CDR2 LQKENI. CDR3 residues: CASSPLDTGNYGYTF. The CDR3 DNA follows: TGTGCCAGCTCACCTCTCGACACGGGGAACTATGGCTACACCTTC. Full variable domain (rest looked up from reference TRBV18 and TRBJ1-2): NAGVMQNPRHLVRRRGQEARLRCSPMKGHSHVYWYRQLPEEGLKFMVYLQKENIIDESGMPKERFSAEFPKEGPSILRIQQVVRGDSAAYFCASSPLDTGNYGYTFGSGTRLTVV.

This clone was observed once. The genes are TRBV6-6 and TRBJ1-4, with 8 positions matching TRBD1. The germline V gene has CDR1 MNHNY and CDR2 SVGAGI (reference sequence). The CDR3 totals 14 residues. The trim removed 6 bases at V and 8 bases at J, leaving 8 bases unmatched. CDR3 region: CASRPTGAREKLFF. CDR3 in DNA: TGTGCCAGCAGACCGACAGGGGCGCGGGAAAAACTGTTTTTT.

A remark on this clone: At the DNA level, this CDR3 is encoded by other sequences in the same sample as well. The chain couples TRBV6-6 to TRBJ2-7; D is unresolved. Germline-derived CDR1 and CDR2 are MNHNY and SVGAGI (reference sequence). The CDR3 length is 12 residues. V gave up 6 bases and J gave up 0 bases, with 6 bases separating them. The CDR3 bases are TGTGCCAGCAGACAGAGCTCCTACGAGCAGTACTTC. Translating gives CASRQSSYEQYF.